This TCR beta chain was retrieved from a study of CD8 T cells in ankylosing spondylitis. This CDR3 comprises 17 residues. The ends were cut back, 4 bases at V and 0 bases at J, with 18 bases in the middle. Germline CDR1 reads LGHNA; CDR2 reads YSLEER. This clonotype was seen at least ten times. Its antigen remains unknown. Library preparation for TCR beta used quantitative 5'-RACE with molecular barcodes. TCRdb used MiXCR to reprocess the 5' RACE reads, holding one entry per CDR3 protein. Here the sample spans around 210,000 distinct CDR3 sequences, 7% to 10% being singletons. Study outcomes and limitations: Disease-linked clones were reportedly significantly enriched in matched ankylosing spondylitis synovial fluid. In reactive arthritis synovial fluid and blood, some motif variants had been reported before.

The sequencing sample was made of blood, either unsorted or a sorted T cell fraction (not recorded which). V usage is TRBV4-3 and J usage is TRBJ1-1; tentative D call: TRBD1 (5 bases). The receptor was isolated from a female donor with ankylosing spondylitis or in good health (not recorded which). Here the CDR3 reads CASSPRTGLALNTEAFF. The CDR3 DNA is TGCGCCAGCAGCCCCCGAACAGGCTTAGCATTGAACACTGAAGCTTTCTTT.